A selection of T cell receptor beta chains follows, all from one sample in a study of cytotoxic CD8 clonotypes in ibrutinib-treated CLL. Some clones are missing from TCRdb's copy, which holds only in-frame ones; the method was immunoSEQ multiplex PCR. The sample yields 60,000 to 75,000 clones, about nine tenths seen once. This sample comprised PBMCs, obtained after 12 months of ibrutinib treatment. All receptors come from a human donor with chronic lymphocytic leukemia. Each CDR3 is given without its conserved first and last residue.

TRBJ1-5,TRBV7-9,ASSLGRTANNQPQH
TRBJ1-1,TRBV5-5,ASSLVGQGNTEAF
TRBJ2-3,TRBV19,ASTGGRRGLAGGRRTDTQY
TRBJ2-7,TRBV5-1,ASSLEVATYEQY
TRBJ1-2,TRBV29-1,SVVGGTGGYT
TRBJ2-5,TRBV27,ASSSLYQETQY
TRBJ2-5,TRBV29-1,SVSPRGLWETQY
TRBJ2-7,TRBV11-2,ASSLYPETSGYEQY
TRBJ1-2,TRBV19,ASSPGQIYYGYT
TRBJ2-2,TRBV10-1,ASSVGQDTGELF